The 7 T cell receptor beta chains in this list originate from one sample, sequenced in a study of beta chain features in type 1 diabetes. The investigators reverse transcribed all of the isolated RNA, so they sequenced expressed TCRB transcripts. Profiling relied on immunoSEQ multiplex PCR, and the TCRdb table lists in-frame clones only, not all of them. This table holds fewer than 250,000 clones, 12% to 15% found once. Specimen: naive CD4+ T cells from blood. The receptors were sampled from a woman aged 40 to 50 in good health.

The rearrangement links TRBV19 to TRBJ2-2, with TRBD1 matching over 8 bases. V lost 3 bases to trimming and J lost 6 bases; unmatched junction nucleotides: 6. Germline V gene data show CDR1 as LNHDA and CDR2 as SQIVND (reference sequence). This CDR3 contains 15 residues. The CDR3 DNA reads TGTGCCAGTAGTATTGACAGGGGAGCCCCCGGGGAGCTGTTTTTT. This sequence encodes CASSIDRGAPGELFF.

The chain employs TRBV7-8 and TRBJ2-3; TRBD2 agrees at 13 bases. J lost 2 bases, V lost 4 bases, and 9 bases had no gene match. The V gene's germline CDR1 is SGHVS and CDR2 FQNEAQ. CDR3 length: 18 residues. The CDR3 loop reads CASSSSPGLAGSTDTQYF. The CDR3 coding sequence is TGTGCCAGCAGCTCCTCTCCGGGACTAGCGGGGTCCACAGATACGCAGTATTTT.

This sequence joins TRBV6-1 and TRBJ1-2; no definite D call. The ends were cut back, 0 bases at V and 1 base at J, with 6 bases in the middle. Germline CDR1 reads MNHNS; CDR2 reads SASEGT. The CDR3 consists of 14 residues. CDR3 amino acids: CASSEAHFNYGYTF. The CDR3 nucleotides are TGTGCCAGCAGTGAAGCGCACTTTAACTATGGCTACACCTTC.

This clone was observed a handful of times. The V gene is TRBV7-6, the J gene TRBJ1-2, with 8 bases that match TRBD1. Germline V gives CDR1 SGHVS, CDR2 FNYEAQ. With 5 bases clipped from V and 8 bases from J, the junction kept 10 bases outside the gene matches. The CDR3 runs to 14 residues. The CDR3 is CASSATGGLWGYTF. Written as DNA, the CDR3 is TGTGCCAGCAGCGCCACAGGGGGTTTGTGGGGCTACACCTTC.

This clone was picked up a small number of times. The chain is built from TRBV6-5 and TRBJ1-4; D is possibly TRBD1 (6 bases). Germline-derived CDR1 and CDR2 are MNHEY and SVGAGI. The CDR3 has 12 amino acids. Trimming took off 6 bases at V and 11 bases at J, with 13 bases between the two ends. The CDR3: CASRNPRGKLFF. The CDR3 nucleotides are TGTGCCAGCAGGAACCCGAGGGGGAAACTGTTTTTT.

This clone was observed a handful of times. The V call is TRBV19, the J call TRBJ2-1; D remains unclear. The V and J ends lost 4 bases and 1 base respectively, with 14 bases between them. CDR3 size: 16 residues. Germline loops: CDR1 LNHDA, CDR2 SQIVND (reference sequence). The CDR3 DNA follows: TGTGCCAGTAGTAAGCCACGGTTCGAGTCCTACAATGAGCAGTTCTTC. It is translated as CASSKPRFESYNEQFF.

V and J are TRBV7-2 and TRBJ2-3; D possibly corresponds to TRBD1 (5 bases). Germline V gene data show CDR1 as SGHTA and CDR2 as FQGNSA. The CDR3 spans 17 residues. V shed 5 bases and J shed 1 base, with 19 bases lying between them. CDR3 coding DNA: TGTGCCAGCAGCCCTTCATCTAGGGGATTTGGCACAGATACGCAGTATTTT. Amino acid sequence: CASSPSSRGFGTDTQYF.